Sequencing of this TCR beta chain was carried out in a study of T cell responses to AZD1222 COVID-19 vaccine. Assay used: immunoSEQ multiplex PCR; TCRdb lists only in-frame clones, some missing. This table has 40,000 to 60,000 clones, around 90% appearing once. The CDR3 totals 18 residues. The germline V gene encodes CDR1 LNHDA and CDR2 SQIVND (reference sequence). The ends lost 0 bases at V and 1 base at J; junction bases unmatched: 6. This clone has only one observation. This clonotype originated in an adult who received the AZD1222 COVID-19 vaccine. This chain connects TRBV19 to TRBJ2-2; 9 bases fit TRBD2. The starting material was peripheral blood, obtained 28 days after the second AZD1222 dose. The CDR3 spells CASSIDHGAGGNTGELFF. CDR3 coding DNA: TGTGCCAGTAGTATAGATCACGGAGCGGGAGGGAACACCGGGGAGCTGTTTTTT. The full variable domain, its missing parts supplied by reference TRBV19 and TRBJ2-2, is DGGITQSPKYLFRKEGQNVTLSCEQNLNHDAMYWYRQDPGQGLRLIYYSQIVNDFQKGDIAEGYSVSREKKESFPLTVTSAQKNPTAFYLCASSIDHGAGGNTGELFFGEGSRLTVL.